These 32 T cell receptor beta chains originate from one sample sequenced in a study of blood T cell repertoires in COVID-19. Profiling relied on immunoSEQ multiplex PCR, and the TCRdb table lists in-frame clones only, not all of them. The sample yields 190,000 or so clones, approximately 75% seen once. The sequenced sample was PBMCs or T cells enriched from blood (not recorded which). The receptors here all came from a man in his forties who had recovered from COVID-19.

This chain connects TRBV19 to TRBJ2-2, with 10 bases matching TRBD1. J gave up 3 bases and V 5 bases, and 3 bases lay outside the gene matches. There are 15 residues in the CDR3. Per germline, CDR1 LNHDA and CDR2 SQIVND (reference sequence). The CDR3 loop is CASSLGQGDTGELFF. CDR3 bases: TGTGCCAGTAGTCTAGGACAGGGGGACACCGGGGAGCTGTTTTTT.

The chain has TRBV18 and TRBJ1-1; 8 bases align to TRBD1. Germline V CDR1 and CDR2: KGHSH, LQKENI. V shed 1 base, J shed 2 bases, and the junction held 6 bases outside the gene matches. The CDR3 contains 16 residues. In DNA, the CDR3 is TGTGCCAGCTCACCACGGACAGGGTCGGATAACACTGAAGCTTTCTTT. Protein product: CASSPRTGSDNTEAFF.

This chain connects TRBV2 to TRBJ2-1; D is perhaps TRBD1 (5 bases). The CDR3 has 13 residues. The germline CDR1 and CDR2 sequences are SNHLY and FYNNEI. V gave up 4 bases and J gave up 4 bases, with 8 bases separating them. The CDR3 region has the DNA TGTGCCAGCAGTGGGGGCCCATACAATGAGCAGTTCTTC. Protein sequence: CASSGGPYNEQFF.

The V gene is TRBV5-8, the J gene TRBJ2-1; D gene unclear. The CDR3 has 13 amino acids. Germline V gives CDR1 SGHTS, CDR2 YDEGEE. V shed 4 bases and J shed 3 bases, with 8 bases lying between them. The DNA of the CDR3 is TGTGCCAGCAGCCTGGACGGCTACAATGAGCAGTTCTTC. Translation: CASSLDGYNEQFF.

A word on this clone: Other nucleotide sequences from this sample produce the same CDR3. The V and J genes are TRBV5-1 and TRBJ2-7, with 8 bases aligning to TRBD1. After removal of 0 bases from V and 1 base from J, the junction contained 3 bases not matched to a gene. The CDR3 is 15 residues long. Germline CDR1 SGHRS, CDR2 YFSETQ. The DNA of the CDR3 is TGCGCCAGCAGCTTGGGAGGACAGGGTTCCTACGAGCAGTACTTC. It encodes CASSLGGQGSYEQYF.

V and J are TRBV10-3 and TRBJ2-3, with 12 bases matching TRBD2. In germline, CDR1 is ENHRY, CDR2 SYGVKD. CDR3 length equals 15 residues. V lost 5 bases to trimming and J lost 4 bases; unmatched junction nucleotides: 4. The CDR3 nucleotides are TGTGCCATCAGTTCCGGGACTAGCGGGTCAGATACGCAGTATTTT. Encoded protein: CAISSGTSGSDTQYF.

The chain employs TRBV9 and TRBJ2-1; TRBD2 matches 10 bases. The CDR3 totals 15 residues. The germline gives CDR1 SGDLS, CDR2 YYNGEE. V gave up 1 base and J gave up 5 bases; unmatched junction bases: 3. The CDR3: CASSVSSGRNNEQFF. The CDR3 DNA follows: TGTGCCAGCAGCGTATCTAGCGGGAGAAACAATGAGCAGTTCTTC.

The rearrangement uses TRBV6-5 and TRBJ1-1, with D unresolved. CDR1 is MNHEY, CDR2 SVGAGI, per germline. Trimming pared 9 bases from V and 0 bases from J, leaving 11 bases between. CDR3 length equals 13 residues. The CDR3 sequence is CASYRSMNTEAFF. Written as DNA, the CDR3 is TGTGCCAGTTACAGATCCATGAACACTGAAGCTTTCTTT.

The V call is TRBV5-1, the J call TRBJ2-7; tentative D call: TRBD2 (6 bases). The V and J ends lost 4 bases and 0 bases respectively, with 11 bases between them. CDR3 size: 14 residues. Germline lookup yields CDR1 SGHRS and CDR2 YFSETQ. CDR3 bases: TGCGCCAGCAGCCAAATCGGGGGCTCCTACGAGCAGTACTTC. Protein product: CASSQIGGSYEQYF.

Remarks on this clone: Other DNA sequences of this sample code for an identical CDR3. The chain recombines TRBV10-3 with TRBJ2-1, with 9 bases fitting TRBD1. This CDR3 contains 14 residues. The V and J ends lost 4 bases and 7 bases, in that order; junction bases with no gene match: 5. The germline gives CDR1 ENHRY, CDR2 SYGVKD. CDR3 nucleotides: TGTGCCATCAGTGGGGGGACAGGGTATAATGAGCAGTTCTTC. It translates to CAISGGTGYNEQFF.

The J gene is TRBJ1-1, the V gene TRBV18; 7 bases agree with TRBD1. Per the germline V gene, CDR1 is KGHSH and CDR2 is LQKENI. The junction had 9 bases not matched to a gene; V was cut back by 4 bases and J by 1 base. CDR3 length: 16 residues. The CDR3 coding sequence is TGTGCCAGCTCACGTAATAGACAGGGCACGAACACTGAAGCTTTCTTT. Protein sequence: CASSRNRQGTNTEAFF. The entire variable domain, with the rest obtained from reference TRBV18 and TRBJ1-1, is as follows: NAGVMQNPRHLVRRRGQEARLRCSPMKGHSHVYWYRQLPEEGLKFMVYLQKENIIDESGMPKERFSAEFPKEGPSILRIQQVVRGDSAAYFCASSRNRQGTNTEAFFGQGTRLTVV.

The chain combines TRBV6-5 with TRBJ2-7; D might be TRBD1 (6 bases). CDR3 length equals 13 residues. The V and J ends lost 7 bases and 4 bases respectively, with 14 bases between them. Germline CDR1 and CDR2: MNHEY and SVGAGI. The DNA for the CDR3 is TGTGCCAGCACCCCGACAGGCGAGTACGAGCAGTACTTC. Translating it yields CASTPTGEYEQYF.

This clone was recorded once. The chain has TRBV7-6 and TRBJ2-7; a possible D gene is TRBD2 (6 bases). The CDR3 length is 13 residues. Trimming took off 7 bases at V and 7 bases at J, with 17 bases between the two ends. Germline V gene sequence: CDR1 SGHVS, CDR2 FNYEAQ. The CDR3 protein is CASNQGGSEEQYF. The CDR3 nucleotides read TGTGCCAGCAACCAGGGAGGCAGCGAGGAGCAGTACTTC.

The chain carries TRBV29-1 and TRBJ2-1; 8 nucleotides line up with TRBD2. This CDR3 region has 15 residues. Germline lookup yields CDR1 SQVTM and CDR2 ANQGSEA. The V and J ends lost 3 bases and 4 bases, in that order; junction bases with no gene match: 8. The chain's CDR3 is CSVDEREKLYNEQFF. The CDR3 coding sequence is TGCAGCGTTGACGAGCGGGAGAAATTGTACAATGAGCAGTTCTTC.

Only a few counts were recorded for this clone. The chain employs TRBV12-3 or TRBV12-4 and TRBJ1-6; the D is unclear. The CDR3 is 12 amino acids. V was shortened by 3 bases and J by 11 bases, with 8 bases between the two germline ends. The CDR3 reads CASSLSSAPLHF. CDR3 sequence (DNA): TGTGCCAGCAGTTTGAGTAGCGCACCCCTCCACTTT.

V usage is TRBV12-5 and J usage is TRBJ2-1, with D possibly matching TRBD2 (5 bases). Looked up from germline, CDR1 is LGHNT and CDR2 is FRNRAP. The germline V and J ends were trimmed by 5 bases and 0 bases, with 11 bases remaining between them. CDR3 length: 15 amino acids. The CDR3 nucleotides read TGTGCTAGTGGTCCCAGCGGATTCTCCTACAATGAGCAGTTCTTC. This encodes CASGPSGFSYNEQFF.

The J gene is TRBJ2-7, the V gene TRBV28; D gene ambiguous. This CDR3 is 15 amino acids long. Trimming left V 7 bases short and J 0 bases short, with 16 bases between. Germline CDR1 reads MDHEN; CDR2 reads SYDVKM. The CDR3: CASTLHEVGSYEQYF. The CDR3 DNA sequence: TGTGCCAGCACCCTCCACGAAGTCGGCTCCTACGAGCAGTACTTC.

As concerns this clone: Other nucleotide sequences from this sample produce the same CDR3. The V and J genes are TRBV5-1 and TRBJ2-7, with TRBD1 matching over 12 bases. Germline V gene sequence: CDR1 SGHRS, CDR2 YFSETQ. The CDR3 contains 15 residues. The ends lost 3 bases at V and 7 bases at J; junction bases unmatched: 8. The CDR3 reads CASSSGGTGGYEQYF. The CDR3 nucleotides are TGCGCCAGCAGCTCTGGGGGGACAGGGGGCTATGAGCAGTACTTC. The full variable domain, completed using reference TRBV5-1 and TRBJ2-7, is KAGVTQTPRYLIKTRGQQVTLSCSPISGHRSVSWYQQTPGQGLQFLFEYFSETQRNKGNFPGRFSGRQFSNSRSEMNVSTLELGDSALYLCASSSGGTGGYEQYFGPGTRLTVT.

J is TRBJ1-5 and V is TRBV19; D is ambiguous. Germline V gene lookup returns CDR1 LNHDA and CDR2 SQIVND (reference sequence). The CDR3 loop spans 15 amino acids. The germline V and J ends were trimmed by 3 bases and 1 base, with 10 bases remaining between them. The CDR3 here is CASSMEGLSNQPQHF. The CDR3 coding sequence is TGTGCCAGTAGTATGGAGGGCCTGAGCAATCAGCCCCAGCATTTT.

The chain has TRBV10-3 and TRBJ1-2; 8 bases match TRBD1. The CDR3 has 15 amino acids. The trim removed 4 bases at V and 5 bases at J, leaving 9 bases unmatched. The germline CDR1 and CDR2 sequences are ENHRY and SYGVKD. The CDR3 coding sequence is TGTGCCATCAGTGCTGATTCAGGGGGCCGGTATGGCTACACCTTC. It encodes CAISADSGGRYGYTF.

To note about this clone: One end of the junction varies from germline; a read error may be responsible. The chain links TRBV6-1 to TRBJ2-7; a weak D match, TRBD1 (6 bases). The CDR3 spans 14 residues. Germline CDR1 reads MNHNS; CDR2 reads SASEGT. CDR3: CASSEDWTAYKQYF. CDR3 DNA sequence: TGTGCCAGCAGTGAAGACTGGACAGCCTACAAGCAGTACTTC.

V usage is TRBV11-2 and J usage is TRBJ1-1; TRBD1 agrees at 7 bases. The V gene end was trimmed by 5 bases and the J gene end by 9 bases; junction bases not matched to a gene: 9. Germline lookup yields CDR1 SGHAT and CDR2 FQNNGV. The CDR3 runs 13 residues. The CDR3 sequence is CASSLFRDRKAFF. The CDR3 region has the DNA TGTGCCAGCAGCCTGTTCCGGGACAGAAAAGCTTTCTTT.

The CDR3 DNA reads as TGTGCCAGCAGCACGGACAGGGGATCCCCTGAAGCTTTCTTT. Amino acids: CASSTDRGSPEAFF. The rearrangement uses TRBV7-3 and TRBJ1-1; 9 bases are shared with TRBD1. In germline, CDR1 is SGHTA, CDR2 FQGTGA. V shed 5 bases and J 6 bases; nucleotides not matched to a gene: 7. The CDR3 is 14 amino acids.

V usage is TRBV9 and J usage is TRBJ1-3; D gene ambiguous. The CDR3 sequence is 15 residues long. Germline-derived CDR1 and CDR2 are SGDLS and YYNGEE. Deletions cut 3 bases from V and 1 base from J, with 11 bases between. CDR3 nucleotide sequence: TGTGCCAGCAGCGAGTCCCAACAGTCTGGAAACACCATATATTTT. It specifies CASSESQQSGNTIYF. Looking up the rest from reference TRBV9 and TRBJ1-3 gives the full variable domain: DSGVTQTPKHLITATGQRVTLRCSPRSGDLSVYWYQQSLDQGLQFLIQYYNGEERAKGNILERFSAQQFPDLHSELNLSSLELGDSALYFCASSESQQSGNTIYFGEGSWLTVV.

The rearrangement joins TRBV9 to TRBJ2-7, with D perhaps TRBD1 (6 bases). Per germline, CDR1 SGDLS and CDR2 YYNGEE. The V end was cut by 4 bases, the J end by 8 bases, with 13 bases between. This CDR3 region has 12 residues. This chain's CDR3 is CASSPRGLKQYF. In DNA form, the CDR3 reads TGTGCCAGCAGCCCCAGGGGATTGAAGCAGTACTTC.

The J gene is TRBJ1-2, the V gene TRBV2, with TRBD1 matching over 7 bases. Trimming removed 7 bases from V and 2 bases from J; junction bases left unmatched: 10. The CDR3 is 15 amino acids. The germline V gene encodes CDR1 SNHLY and CDR2 FYNNEI. CDR3 DNA: TGTGCCAGCACGTCGGGACAGACGGTGAACTATGGCTACACCTTC. As protein: CASTSGQTVNYGYTF.

This chain connects TRBV5-1 to TRBJ2-5; possibly TRBD2 for D (6 bases). V lost 3 bases and J lost 5, with 17 bases in between. Germline V gene sequence: CDR1 SGHRS, CDR2 YFSETQ. The CDR3 is 15 residues long. CDR3 DNA sequence: TGCGCCAGCAGCTGGCGGGATACCCACCGGGAGACCCAGTACTTC. Protein sequence: CASSWRDTHRETQYF.

The V call is TRBV7-3, the J call TRBJ2-5; 9 bases map to TRBD2. The CDR3 has 13 amino acids. Per the germline V gene, CDR1 is SGHTA and CDR2 is FQGTGA. With V trimmed by 4 bases and J by 7 bases, 4 bases remained unmatched. The DNA for the CDR3 is TGTGCCAGCAGCTCTAGCGGGGCGGGGACCCAGTACTTC. Its protein product is CASSSSGAGTQYF.

The gene calls are TRBV28 and TRBJ1-2; 9 bases are shared with TRBD1. In germline, CDR1 is MDHEN, CDR2 SYDVKM. Trimming at V came to 10 bases and at J to 4 bases, leaving 7 bases not matched to a gene. The CDR3 consists of 13 residues. The CDR3: CATGTGSLYGYTF. CDR3 DNA: TGTGCCACCGGGACAGGGAGTCTCTATGGCTACACCTTC.

The genes are TRBV10-1 and TRBJ2-3; D remains ambiguous. Germline CDR1 WNHNN, CDR2 SYGVQD (reference sequence). This CDR3 is 14 amino acids long. The V and J ends lost 1 base and 2 bases respectively, with 7 bases between them. The CDR3 DNA reads TGCGCCAGCAGTGAGTTCAGCGTCACAGATACGCAGTATTTT. It codes for CASSEFSVTDTQYF.

The V and J genes are TRBV15 and TRBJ2-3; tentatively, D is TRBD2 (6 bases). The CDR3 runs 14 residues. Deletions cut 4 bases from V and 4 bases from J, with 12 bases between. Germline V gene sequence: CDR1 LNHNV, CDR2 YYDKDF (reference sequence). The CDR3 DNA sequence: TGTGCCACCAGCAACAGGCGGGACGCAGATACGCAGTATTTT. Protein sequence: CATSNRRDADTQYF.

The V gene is TRBV7-9, the J gene TRBJ2-5; TRBD1 is a possible D gene (5 bases). The germline V gene has CDR1 SEHNR and CDR2 FQNEAQ (reference sequence). V lost 11 bases and J 5 bases, leaving 15 bases between the germline ends. The CDR3 loop spans 12 amino acids. The CDR3 DNA follows: TGTGCCTGGGGCCGTGGTGAGGAGACCCAGTACTTC. Residues: CAWGRGEETQYF.